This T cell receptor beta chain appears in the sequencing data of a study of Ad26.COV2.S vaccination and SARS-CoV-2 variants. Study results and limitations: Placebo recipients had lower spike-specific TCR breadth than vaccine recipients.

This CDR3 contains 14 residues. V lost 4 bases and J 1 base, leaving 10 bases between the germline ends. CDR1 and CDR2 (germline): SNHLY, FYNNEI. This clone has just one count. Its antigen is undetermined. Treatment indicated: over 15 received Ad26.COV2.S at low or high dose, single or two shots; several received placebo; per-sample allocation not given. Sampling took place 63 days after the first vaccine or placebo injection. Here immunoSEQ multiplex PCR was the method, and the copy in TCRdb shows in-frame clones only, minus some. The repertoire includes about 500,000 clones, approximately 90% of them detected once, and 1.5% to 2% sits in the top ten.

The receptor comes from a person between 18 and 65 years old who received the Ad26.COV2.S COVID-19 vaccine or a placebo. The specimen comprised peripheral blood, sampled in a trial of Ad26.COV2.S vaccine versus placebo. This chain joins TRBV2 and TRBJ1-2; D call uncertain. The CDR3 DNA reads TGTGCCAGCAGTGGGGGTCAGATTAACTATGGCTACACCTTC. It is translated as CASSGGQINYGYTF.